This T cell receptor (beta chain) is drawn from a study of T cell clonality in common variable immunodeficiency (dated by TCRdb to about 2015). Here is what the overall study found, with its caveats: According to the authors, figuring out what caused the increased clonality in CVID would require sequencing the repertoires of T cell subpopulations. Fewer TCRbeta clones were shared among CVID subjects than among healthy controls (p < 0.0001). Patient heterogeneity within the CVID cohort put limits on correlating repertoire features with clinical complications. TCRbeta clonality was higher in CVID subjects than in healthy controls (t-test p = 0.018), and the increase was most characteristic of about a third of subjects. Although equal DNA input was used, an average of roughly 89,000 unique sequences per sample was obtained for controls, compared with approximately 30,000 for CVID samples. CVID TCRbeta sequences reportedly showed fewer deletions and N-nucleotide insertions and lacked highly modified clones with 13 or more V deletions.

This clone was seen ten or more times. Its antigen has not been determined. The missing CDR3 end, 3 residues past where the read stops, is filled in from the germline J gene. Equivalent amounts of genomic DNA from CVID and control samples were used as sequencing input. For every sample, a 60 bp segment covering the rearranged TCRbeta CDR3 region was amplified and then sequenced. TCRbeta amplification used the immunoSEQ assay, a bias-corrected multiplex PCR with high-throughput sequencing. As for how the authors treated the data: Every unique nucleotide sequence counted as a clone and was annotated with V, D and J genes, copy number and frequency. Sequences were labeled productive if in frame, and non-productive if out of frame or containing stop codons. Clonality was calculated from Shannon's entropy as previously described. The predicted amino acid sequences of productive clones were used to derive the mean CDR3 Kyte-Doolittle hydropathy. Using the R hclust function, scaled V gene usage was clustered hierarchically with Manhattan distance and complete linkage. Sharing of clones by CDR3 amino acid sequence was evaluated by resampling 12 repertoires per group over 100 rounds. Repertoires were searched for roughly 70 published EBV-specific and about 250 published CMV-specific TCRbeta sequences. A couple of CVID samples that yielded fewer than 10,000 sequences were excluded from the analysis, so around 40 CVID repertoires were retained. TCRdb provides this immuneACCESS table in a form limited to in-frame rearrangements. Some clones are lacking; in checked studies, under half of them reflect an unresolved V gene, and why the rest are absent is not known. The V and J calls and clone size come from that table; D and trimming were worked out from the DNA. For this sample, 35,000 to 45,000 clones appear and none is a singleton. Together, the top ten hold roughly 3.5% of the sample.

The CDR3 holds 16 amino acids from the cysteine to the phenylalanine. The DNA shown is the part of the CDR3 that was read: 39 bases, in frame from base 1. CDR1 and CDR2, looked up from the germline V gene, are LGHNA and YNFKEQ. V lost 3 bases and J lost 2 bases, and the count of bases not matched to a germline gene is 6. Both CVID patients and healthy controls were predominantly of Caucasian heritage. Heparinized peripheral whole blood samples of about 5 to 8.5 ml were obtained from each donor. TCRbeta CDR3 repertoires were sequenced from genomic DNA of adults with common variable immune deficiency (CVID) and healthy adult controls. A total of around 22 healthy adult volunteers (approximately 12 female and roughly ten male; age range 23 to 66 years, mean age around 35) were included in the control group. Diluted blood was density-centrifuged over Hypaque 1077 or Ficoll-Paque to isolate peripheral blood mononuclear cells. Unsorted mononuclear cells served as the source of genomic DNA, which was extracted either by Qiagen column purification or by a centrifugation-based method.

Material: peripheral blood mononuclear cells. The V gene is TRBV4-2 and the J gene is TRBJ1-1; 10 central bases correspond to TRBD1. This receptor was taken from a person aged 18 to 70 in good health. The CDR3 reads as follows: CASSHLGQGLNTEAFF. CDR3 DNA, as far as it was read: TGTGCCAGCAGCCACTTGGGACAGGGGCTTAACACTGAA.